This TCR beta chain was documented in a study of blood T cell repertoires in COVID-19. Overall study context: From the United States, Italy and Spain came samples of acute and convalescent COVID-19.

In the study's own analysis: Amplified reference gene primers provided the basis for estimating nucleated cell counts. Method: immunoSEQ multiplex PCR; TCRdb's copy keeps in-frame clones and lacks some. V, J and clone size derive from that table, while D and trimming were established from the DNA sequence. Of about 75,000 clones in the sample, around 90% were seen once. V lost 1 base to trimming and J lost 2 bases; unmatched junction nucleotides: 6. There are 16 residues in the CDR3. In germline, CDR1 is SGHDN, CDR2 FVKESK. Sequenced: peripheral blood. This chain links TRBV14 with TRBJ2-5; the match to TRBD1 covers 8 bases. The sequence was collected from a human donor in a cohort sampled during active COVID-19. The CDR3 here is CASSQARTGRQETQYF. The DNA for the CDR3 is TGTGCCAGCAGCCAAGCCAGGACAGGGAGACAAGAGACCCAGTACTTC. Full variable domain (rest looked up from reference TRBV14 and TRBJ2-5): EAGVTQFPSHSVIEKGQTVTLRCDPISGHDNLYWYRRVMGKEIKFLLHFVKESKQDESGMPNNRFLAERTGGTYSTLKVQPAELEDSGVYFCASSQARTGRQETQYFGPGTRLLVL.